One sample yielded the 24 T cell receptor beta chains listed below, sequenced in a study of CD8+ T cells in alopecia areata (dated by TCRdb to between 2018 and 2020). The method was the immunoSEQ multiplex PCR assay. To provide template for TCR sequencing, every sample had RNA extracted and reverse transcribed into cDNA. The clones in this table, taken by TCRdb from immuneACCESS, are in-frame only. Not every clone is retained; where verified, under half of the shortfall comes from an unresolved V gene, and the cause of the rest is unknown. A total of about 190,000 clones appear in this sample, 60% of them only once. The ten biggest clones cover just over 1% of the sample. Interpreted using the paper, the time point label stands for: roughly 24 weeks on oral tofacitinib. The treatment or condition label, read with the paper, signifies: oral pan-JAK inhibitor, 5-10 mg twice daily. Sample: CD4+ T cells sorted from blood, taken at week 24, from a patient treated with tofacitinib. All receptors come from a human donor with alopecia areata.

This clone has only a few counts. Here the CDR3 reads CATSRTGDNYGYTF. The CDR3 region has the DNA TGTGCCACCAGCAGGACAGGGGACAACTATGGCTACACCTTC. The chain links TRBV15 to TRBJ1-2; the match to TRBD1 covers 8 bases. CDR3 length: 14 residues. J lost 2 bases, V lost 3 bases, and 2 bases had no gene match. CDR1 LNHNV and CDR2 YYDKDF come from the germline V gene (reference sequence).

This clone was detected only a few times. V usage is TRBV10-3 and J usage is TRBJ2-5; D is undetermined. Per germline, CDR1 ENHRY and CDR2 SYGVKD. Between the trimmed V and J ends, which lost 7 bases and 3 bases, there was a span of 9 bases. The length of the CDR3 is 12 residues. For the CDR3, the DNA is TGTGCCATCAAGGGTTATGAAGAGACCCAGTACTTC. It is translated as CAIKGYEETQYF.

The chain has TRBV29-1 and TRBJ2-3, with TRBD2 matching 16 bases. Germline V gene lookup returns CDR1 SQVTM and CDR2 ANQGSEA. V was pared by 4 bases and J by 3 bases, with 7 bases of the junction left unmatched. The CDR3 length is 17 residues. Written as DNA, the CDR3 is TGCAGCGTTGGTGGGACTAGCGGGGGGGCTGGAACAGATACGCAGTATTTT. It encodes CSVGGTSGGAGTDTQYF.

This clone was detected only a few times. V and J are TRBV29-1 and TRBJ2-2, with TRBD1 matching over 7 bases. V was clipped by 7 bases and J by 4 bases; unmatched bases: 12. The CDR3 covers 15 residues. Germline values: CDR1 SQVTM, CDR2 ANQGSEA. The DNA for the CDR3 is TGCAGCGCCACCCCCCGGGGACAGTTCACCGGGGAGCTGTTTTTT. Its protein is CSATPRGQFTGELFF.

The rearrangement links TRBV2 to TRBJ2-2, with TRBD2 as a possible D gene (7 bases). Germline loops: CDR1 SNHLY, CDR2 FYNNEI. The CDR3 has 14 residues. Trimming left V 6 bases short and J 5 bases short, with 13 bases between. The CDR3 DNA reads TGTGCCAGCAGGGAACAGGGAGGGACCGGGGAGCTGTTTTTT. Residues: CASREQGGTGELFF.

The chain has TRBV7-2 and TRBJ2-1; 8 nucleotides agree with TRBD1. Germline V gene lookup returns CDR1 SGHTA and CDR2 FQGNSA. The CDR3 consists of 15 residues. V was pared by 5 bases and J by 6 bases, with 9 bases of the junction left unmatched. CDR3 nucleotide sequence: TGTGCCAGCAGCAAAGGGGACAGGCCTACCAATGAGCAGTTCTTC. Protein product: CASSKGDRPTNEQFF.

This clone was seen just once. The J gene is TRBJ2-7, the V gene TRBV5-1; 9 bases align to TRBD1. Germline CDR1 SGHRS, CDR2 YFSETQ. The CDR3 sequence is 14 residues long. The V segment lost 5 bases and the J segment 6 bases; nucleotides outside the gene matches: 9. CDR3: CASREGQGRGEQYF. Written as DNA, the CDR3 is TGCGCCAGCAGGGAGGGACAGGGAAGAGGCGAGCAGTACTTC.

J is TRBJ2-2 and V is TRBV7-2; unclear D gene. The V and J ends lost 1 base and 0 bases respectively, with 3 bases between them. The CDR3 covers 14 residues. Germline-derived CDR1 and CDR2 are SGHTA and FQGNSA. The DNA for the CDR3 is TGTGCCAGCAGCTTAGTAGCGAACACCGGGGAGCTGTTTTTT. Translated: CASSLVANTGELFF.

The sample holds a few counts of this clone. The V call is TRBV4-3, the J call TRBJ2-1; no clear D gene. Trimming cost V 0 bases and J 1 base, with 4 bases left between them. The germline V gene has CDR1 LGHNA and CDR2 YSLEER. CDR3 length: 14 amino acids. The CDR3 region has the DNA TGCGCCAGCAGCCAAGAGCAGTCCTACAATGAGCAGTTCTTC. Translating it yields CASSQEQSYNEQFF.

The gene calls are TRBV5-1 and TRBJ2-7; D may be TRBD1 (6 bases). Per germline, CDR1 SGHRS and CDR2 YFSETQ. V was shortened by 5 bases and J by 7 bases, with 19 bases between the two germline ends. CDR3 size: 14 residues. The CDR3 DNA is TGCGCCAGCAGGGAGGCAGGGACAACGTCAGAGCAGTACTTC. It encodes CASREAGTTSEQYF. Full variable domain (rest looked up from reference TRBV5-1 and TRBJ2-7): KAGVTQTPRYLIKTRGQQVTLSCSPISGHRSVSWYQQTPGQGLQFLFEYFSETQRNKGNFPGRFSGRQFSNSRSEMNVSTLELGDSALYLCASREAGTTSEQYFGPGTRLTVT.

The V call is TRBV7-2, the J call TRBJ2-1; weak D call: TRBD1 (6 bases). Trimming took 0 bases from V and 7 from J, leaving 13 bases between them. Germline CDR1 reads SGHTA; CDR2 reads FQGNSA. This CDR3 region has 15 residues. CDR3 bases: TGTGCCAGCAGCTTAGCTCAGGGGCGGGTGAATGAGCAGTTCTTC. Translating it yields CASSLAQGRVNEQFF.

CDR3 nucleotides: TGTGCCTGGAGTGACCGTACAGCTAACTATGGCTACACCTTC. This sequence encodes CAWSDRTANYGYTF. The V and J genes are TRBV30 and TRBJ1-2; D gene unclear. V lost 1 base to trimming and J lost 0 bases, with 9 bases between them. The CDR3 is 14 residues long. Germline CDR1 and CDR2: GTSNPN and SVGIG (reference sequence).

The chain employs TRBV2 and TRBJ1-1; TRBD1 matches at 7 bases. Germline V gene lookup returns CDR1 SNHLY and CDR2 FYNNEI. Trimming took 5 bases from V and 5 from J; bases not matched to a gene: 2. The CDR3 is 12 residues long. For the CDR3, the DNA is TGTGCCAGCAGTCCACAGGGGACTGAAGCTTTCTTT. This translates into CASSPQGTEAFF.

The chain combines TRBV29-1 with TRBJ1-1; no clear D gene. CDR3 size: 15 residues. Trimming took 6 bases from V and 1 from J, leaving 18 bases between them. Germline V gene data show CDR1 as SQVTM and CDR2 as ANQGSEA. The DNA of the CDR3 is TGCAGCGTCACCCGGGCCCCTGTGAGGAACACTGAAGCTTTCTTT. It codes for CSVTRAPVRNTEAFF.

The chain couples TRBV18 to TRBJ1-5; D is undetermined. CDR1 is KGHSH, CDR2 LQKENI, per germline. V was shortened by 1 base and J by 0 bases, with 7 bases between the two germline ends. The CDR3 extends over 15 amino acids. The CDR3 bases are TGTGCCAGCTCACCACAGGTTAATAGCAATCAGCCCCAGCATTTT. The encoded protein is CASSPQVNSNQPQHF. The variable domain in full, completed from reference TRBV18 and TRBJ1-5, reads NAGVMQNPRHLVRRRGQEARLRCSPMKGHSHVYWYRQLPEEGLKFMVYLQKENIIDESGMPKERFSAEFPKEGPSILRIQQVVRGDSAAYFCASSPQVNSNQPQHFGDGTRLSIL.

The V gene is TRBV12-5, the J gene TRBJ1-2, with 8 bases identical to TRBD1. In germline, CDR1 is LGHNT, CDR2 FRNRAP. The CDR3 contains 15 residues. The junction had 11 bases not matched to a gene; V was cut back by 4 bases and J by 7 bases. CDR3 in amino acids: CASGSSDRGIRGYTF. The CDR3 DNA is TGTGCTAGTGGTTCGTCAGACAGGGGCATCCGTGGCTACACCTTC. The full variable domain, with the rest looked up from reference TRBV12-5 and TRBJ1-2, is DARVTQTPRHKVTEMGQEVTMRCQPILGHNTVFWYRQTMMQGLELLAYFRNRAPLDDSGMPKDRFSAEMPDATLATLKIQPSEPRDSAVYFCASGSSDRGIRGYTFGSGTRLTVV.

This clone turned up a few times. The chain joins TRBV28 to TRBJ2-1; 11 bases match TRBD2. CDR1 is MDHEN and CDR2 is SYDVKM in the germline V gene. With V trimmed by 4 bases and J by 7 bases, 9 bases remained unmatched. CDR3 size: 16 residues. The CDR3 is CASSSVLAGGLNEQFF. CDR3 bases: TGTGCCAGCAGTTCGGTATTAGCGGGGGGGCTTAATGAGCAGTTCTTC. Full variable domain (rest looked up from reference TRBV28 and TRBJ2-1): DVKVTQSSRYLVKRTGEKVFLECVQDMDHENMFWYRQDPGLGLRLIYFSYDVKMKEKGDIPEGYSVSREKKERFSLILESASTNQTSMYLCASSSVLAGGLNEQFFGPGTRLTVL.

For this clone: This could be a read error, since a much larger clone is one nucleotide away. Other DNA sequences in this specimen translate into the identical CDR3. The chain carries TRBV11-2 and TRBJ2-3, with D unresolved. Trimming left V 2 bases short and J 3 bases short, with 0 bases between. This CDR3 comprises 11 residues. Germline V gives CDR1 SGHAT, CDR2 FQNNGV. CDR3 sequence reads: CASSLTDTQYF. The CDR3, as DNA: TGTGCCAGCAGCTTAACAGATACGCAGTATTTT.

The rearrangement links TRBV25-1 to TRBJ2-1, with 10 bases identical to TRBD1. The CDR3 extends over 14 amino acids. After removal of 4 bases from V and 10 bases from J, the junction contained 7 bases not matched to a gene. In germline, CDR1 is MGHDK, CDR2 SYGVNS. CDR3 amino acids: CASSAIGQGGEQFF. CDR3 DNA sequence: TGTGCCAGCAGTGCGATTGGACAGGGGGGCGAGCAGTTCTTC.

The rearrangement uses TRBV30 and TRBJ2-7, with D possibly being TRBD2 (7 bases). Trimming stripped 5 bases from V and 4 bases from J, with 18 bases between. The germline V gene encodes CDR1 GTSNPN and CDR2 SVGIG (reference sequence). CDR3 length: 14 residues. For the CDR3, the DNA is TGTGCCTGGGGCCGGGGGGACATCCGTTACGAGCAGTACTTC. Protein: CAWGRGDIRYEQYF.

For the CDR3, the DNA is TGTGCCAGCAGCTTAGACGGTGCAGCTAGGAGCCCCCTCCACTTT. Its protein is CASSLDGAARSPLHF. The rearrangement links TRBV11-1 to TRBJ1-6; D gene unclear. CDR3 size: 15 residues. The V gene's germline CDR1 is SGHAT and CDR2 FQDESV (reference sequence). V lost 1 base to trimming and J lost 13 bases, with 17 bases between them.

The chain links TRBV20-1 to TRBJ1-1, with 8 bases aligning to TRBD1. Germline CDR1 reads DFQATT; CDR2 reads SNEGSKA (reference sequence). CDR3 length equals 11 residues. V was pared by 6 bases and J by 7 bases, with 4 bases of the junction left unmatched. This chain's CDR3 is CSATDRVEAFF. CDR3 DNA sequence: TGCAGTGCCACGGACAGGGTTGAAGCTTTCTTT.

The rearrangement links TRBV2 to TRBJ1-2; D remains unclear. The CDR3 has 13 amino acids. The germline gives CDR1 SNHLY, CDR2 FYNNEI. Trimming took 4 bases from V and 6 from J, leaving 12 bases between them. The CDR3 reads CASSVEGIDGYTF. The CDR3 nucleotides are TGTGCCAGCAGTGTTGAGGGTATCGATGGCTACACCTTC. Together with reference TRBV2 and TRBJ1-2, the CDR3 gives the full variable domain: EPEVTQTPSHQVTQMGQEVILRCVPISNHLYFYWYRQILGQKVEFLVSFYNNEISEKSEIFDDQFSVERPDGSNFTLKIRSTKLEDSAMYFCASSVEGIDGYTFGSGTRLTVV.

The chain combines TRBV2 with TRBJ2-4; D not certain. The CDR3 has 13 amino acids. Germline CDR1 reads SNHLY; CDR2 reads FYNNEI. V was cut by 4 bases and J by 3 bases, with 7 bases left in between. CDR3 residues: CASSGTVKNIQYF. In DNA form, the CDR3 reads TGTGCCAGCAGTGGGACGGTCAAAAACATTCAGTACTTC.